This record concerns one T cell receptor beta chain sequence. Its antigen remains unidentified. To determine HCMV serostatus, a commercial ELISA kit was used to detect HCMV-specific IgG in serum. Peripheral blood mononuclear cells were isolated from blood by Ficoll density gradient centrifugation. Inclusive of the bounding cysteine and phenylalanine, the CDR3 is 16 residues long. No DNA is listed. In the germline V gene, CDR1 corresponds to KGHSH and CDR2 to LQKENI. This specimen comes from a study of T cells expressing NK-cell markers (dated by TCRdb to the early 2020s). About the study as a whole: In sorted CD3+CD56+NKG2C+, CD3+CD56+NKG2C- and CD3+CD56-NKG2C+ T-cell subsets from several donors, TCR beta-chain repertoires were profiled. Among the eight sequenced donors, only one was HCMV-seronegative, while the other seven were HCMV-seropositive. Randomly selected healthy volunteers, three men and five women, were used as the eight sequenced donors. Libraries were sequenced as 2 x 150 bp reads on Illumina HiSeq 2000/2500, MiSeq or NextSeq. The paper's findings and limits, for the study overall: Whether the expanded NKG2C-expressing T cell clones were specific for HCMV antigens was left unclear. For about 6 donors, the dominant CD3+CD56+NKG2C+ clonotypes were among the top 10 CD8+ clonotypes and accounted for 1.0-7.0% of CD8+ T cells. Those dominant clonotypes were again the most abundant among CD3+CD56-NKG2C+ cells in a handful of donors, at roughly 28.3-65%.

The sequencing machine was an Illumina HiSeq 2000. TCR beta cDNA libraries were prepared using 5'RACE template switching, which introduced a universal primer site and unique molecular identifiers. Synthesis of cDNA was primed from the TCR beta constant segment and was followed by two consecutive PCR amplification steps. The original pipeline was this. MIGEC was used to demultiplex reads and group the reads by UMI, and MiTCR was used to assemble and quantify clonotypes. Only TCR cDNA sequences supported by at least two reads were kept to exclude erroneous sequences. Downstream repertoire analysis used the tcR package, and clonotypes were matched across fractions by CDR3 nucleotide sequence plus V segment. Antigen specificity was annotated against VDJdb with VDJmatch, allowing one amino acid substitution in CDR3. The reads were reprocessed in TCRdb, with one entry per CDR3 protein sequence and no accompanying DNA. TCRdb, rather than the study authors, made the V and J calls. This sample's records show 400,000 to 450,000 distinct CDR3 sequences. The ten largest clones represent approximately 7% of the sample.

This receptor was identified in a woman between 18 and 75 years old in good health. The sequence links TRBV18 to TRBJ2-7; the D call from TCRdb, TRBD2, cannot be confirmed without DNA. The specimen was blood T cells: a sorted CD56 or NKG2C T cell subset, CD4+ or CD8+ T cells, or bulk PBMC T cells (not recorded which). CDR3 loop: CASSPDGRTTPYEQYF.